Here is one TCR beta chain with its context. The clone's antigen remains unknown. Base qualities are missing; no much larger clone stands one base away. At diagnosis, tumor, uninvolved tumor-adjacent lung and peripheral blood were collected and then preserved as a mix of FFPE and fresh-frozen material. For TCR repertoire profiling, blood samples were analyzed in the form of peripheral blood mononuclear cells. CDR1 and CDR2, looked up from the germline V gene, are SQVTM and ANQGSEA. Counted from cysteine to phenylalanine, this CDR3 has 12 amino acids. The retained sequence is limited to the CDR3, 36 bases, with the frame set at the first base. Trimming costs V 6 bases and J 0 bases, and their ends lie 6 bases apart. The immunoSEQ Assay was used to sequence TCR beta CDR3 regions from DNA. In the authors' own workflow: T cell density was computed as TCR beta template counts normalized to usable DNA estimated by amplifying housekeeping genes. Using the preseqR package, richness was estimated by extrapolating to 120,000 templates for tissue samples and 400,000 templates for PBMC samples. Clonality was taken to be one minus Pielou's evenness. Tissue-enriched TCRs were identified by differential abundance testing using productive amino-acid clonotypes, minimum total count 5 and alpha 0.1. The Jaccard Index and the Morisita Overlap Index were used to measure repertoire overlap between compartments. GLIPH grouped TCR beta CDR3s together with public tetramer-defined viral CDR3s, and a viral motif had to include at least three viral sequences and show V-gene enrichment. The source is immuneACCESS, and TCRdb retained only in-frame sequences with V and J called. Part of the clones is not carried over; for the studies checked, unresolved V genes explain less than half of this, and the remainder is unexplained. V, J and clone size reflect that table, while D and trimming were determined from the DNA. A total of 70,000 to 95,000 clones appear in this sample, approximately 90% of them only once. The ten largest clonotypes hold approximately 4% of the sample.

The record originates from a study of T cells in localized non-small cell lung cancer (dated by TCRdb to about 2020). About the investigation overall: T cell repertoires of 236 early-stage NSCLC patients were analyzed, with tumors being compared against uninvolved tumor-adjacent lungs. The cohort comprised 236 treatment-naïve NSCLC patients with resected, localized lung tumors. A mean age of approximately 66 years was recorded for the NSCLC patients, of whom some 130 were male and more than 95 were female.

Study-wide findings and limitations: A median of around 62 of the top 100 tumor clones turned up in the paired uninvolved adjacent lung, and around 27 of those clones also ranked among the top 100 of that same adjacent lung. Higher blood T cell density associated with longer overall survival, while higher adjacent-lung clonality associated with shorter survival. Because multi-region tumor sequencing was not done, intratumor heterogeneity could not be ruled out. The highest T cell clonality was observed in uninvolved tumor-adjacent lung, where clonality exceeded that of tumor, suggesting that antigenic responses were more focused in uninvolved tumor-adjacent lung. Because of the exploratory design, TCR variables were selected using unadjusted p-values without false-discovery rate correction.

This chain joins TRBV29-1 to TRBJ1-3; the D segment cannot be called with confidence. The TCR comes from a woman between 40 and 69 years old with stage II squamous cell lung carcinoma. The sample was PBMCs, taken before any cancer treatment. In nucleotide form, the sequence is TGCAGCGTATCAGACTCTGGAAACACCATATATTTT. Its protein reads: CSVSDSGNTIYF. The CDR3, completed at both ends by the reference TRBV29-1 and TRBJ1-3 genes, gives the full variable domain SAVISQKPSRDICQRGTSLTIQCQVDSQVTMMFWYRQQPGQSLTLIATANQGSEATYESGFVIDKFPISRPNLTFSTLTVSNMSPEDSSIYLCSVSDSGNTIYFGEGSWLTVV.